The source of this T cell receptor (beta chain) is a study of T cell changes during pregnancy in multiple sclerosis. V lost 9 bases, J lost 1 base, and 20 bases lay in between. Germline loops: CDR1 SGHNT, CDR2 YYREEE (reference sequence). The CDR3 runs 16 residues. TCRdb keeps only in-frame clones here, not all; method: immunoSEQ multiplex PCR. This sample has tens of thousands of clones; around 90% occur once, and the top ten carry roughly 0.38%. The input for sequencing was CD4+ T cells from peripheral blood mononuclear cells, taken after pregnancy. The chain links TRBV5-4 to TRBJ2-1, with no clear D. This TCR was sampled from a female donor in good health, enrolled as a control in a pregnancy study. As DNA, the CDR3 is TGTGCCACCGCTCCGTCTTCGGAGAGGTCCTACAATGAGCAGTTCTTC. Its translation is CATAPSSERSYNEQFF.